This TCR beta chain was identified in a study of shared clonotypes between healthy human individuals. On the study more broadly: Three plates each covered CD4 naive and memory; CD8 naive two, CD8 memory one. Findings and caveats of the study: It was the non-shared clonotypes that had lower generation probabilities than clonotypes shared by all four donors.

Deletions cut 8 bases from V and 3 bases from J, with 16 bases between. Germline values: CDR1 MNHEY, CDR2 SVGAGI. The CDR3 is made up of 14 amino acids. Sequencing used immunoSEQ multiplex PCR; TCRdb keeps in-frame clones, though not all of them. The top ten hold 0.1% to 0.15% of the sample, which has under 2,500,000 clones, approximately 96% seen once. Note on this clone: Its antigen remains unidentified.

Donors comprised only Caucasian adults living in Nashville, Tennessee. The chain joins TRBV6-5 to TRBJ1-1; a possible D gene is TRBD1 (6 bases). Material: naive CD4+ T cells sorted from blood. Subset: CD45RA+ positively selected. This receptor was identified in a man in his late teens or twenties in good health. The CDR3 sequence is CASASQGSHTEAFF. The CDR3, as DNA: TGTGCCAGCGCCAGCCAGGGGTCGCACACTGAAGCTTTCTTT.